This is a list of T cell receptor beta chains from one sample in a study of CD8 T cells in Susac syndrome. Via MiXCR, TCRdb re-called the immunoSEQ multiplex PCR reads, giving one row per CDR3 protein. Counted here are about 300,000 distinct CDR3 sequences, 85% occurring once; the ten biggest clones make up roughly 0.21%. The sample comprised CD8+ T cells from PBMCs. These receptors all stem from a human donor with multiple sclerosis. CDR3s include the opening cysteine and the closing phenylalanine or tryptophan. The D gene is left open where the match is weak. Clone size, where shown, is once, few, many, or a class for clones that have expanded.

j_call: TRBJ2-1; d_call: TRBD2; v_call: TRBV7-3; clone_size: few; cdr3_nt: TGTGCCAGCAGCTTAGCTAGCGGGAGTCTCAATGAGCAGTTCTTC; cdr3_aa: CASSLASGSLNEQFF
j_call: TRBJ2-7; d_call: TRBD2; v_call: TRBV19; clone_size: NA; cdr3_nt: TGTGCCAGTAGTATAGATCTGGCTAGCGGGAGCGTCGCCGAGCAGTACTTC; cdr3_aa: CASSIDLASGSVAEQYF
j_call: TRBJ1-2; d_call: NA; v_call: TRBV12-3/TRBV12-4; clone_size: NA; cdr3_nt: TGTGCCAGCAGCCCCGTAGGTGTTTTCCAGGACTATGGCTACACCTTC; cdr3_aa: CASSPVGVFQDYGYTF
j_call: TRBJ2-2; d_call: TRBD1; v_call: TRBV4-3; clone_size: NA; cdr3_nt: TGCGCCAGCAGCCCCGGGACAGAACATACCGGGGAGCTGTTTTTT; cdr3_aa: CASSPGTEHTGELFF
j_call: TRBJ2-7; d_call: TRBD2; v_call: TRBV7-6; clone_size: NA; cdr3_nt: TGTGCCAGCAGCTTACCGGCGGGAGGGGTTCTCTACGAGCAGTACTTC; cdr3_aa: CASSLPAGGVLYEQYF
j_call: TRBJ2-5; d_call: TRBD1; v_call: TRBV7-8; clone_size: NA; cdr3_nt: TGTGCCAGCAGCCCTCTGGGACAGGGGACCCAAGAGACCCAGTACTTC; cdr3_aa: CASSPLGQGTQETQYF
j_call: TRBJ1-2; d_call: NA; v_call: TRBV27; clone_size: NA; cdr3_nt: TGTGCCAGCAGGATAGGACAGTCTTATGGCTACACCTTC; cdr3_aa: CASRIGQSYGYTF
j_call: TRBJ2-1; d_call: TRBD2; v_call: TRBV4-2; clone_size: once; cdr3_nt: TGTGCCAGCAGCCAAGAACCCGGGACTAGCGGGAGGCATACGCAGTTCTTC; cdr3_aa: CASSQEPGTSGRHTQFF
j_call: TRBJ2-2; d_call: NA; v_call: TRBV6-1; clone_size: NA; cdr3_nt: TGTGCCAGCAGTGAAGCGCGTCTAGTTACGAACACCGGGGAGCTGTTTTTT; cdr3_aa: CASSEARLVTNTGELFF
j_call: TRBJ2-7; d_call: TRBD2; v_call: TRBV12-3/TRBV12-4; clone_size: few; cdr3_nt: TGTGCCAGCAGTTTGATGCCTAGCGGTAGCTCCTACGAGCAGTACTTC; cdr3_aa: CASSLMPSGSSYEQYF
j_call: TRBJ2-2; d_call: NA; v_call: TRBV11-1; clone_size: NA; cdr3_nt: TGTGCCAGCAGCCCGGACTGGAAAGGGCCCACCGGGGAGCTGTTTTTT; cdr3_aa: CASSPDWKGPTGELFF
j_call: TRBJ2-7; d_call: NA; v_call: TRBV5-6; clone_size: NA; cdr3_nt: TGTGCCAGCAGCTTGTCGGCTGGGGCTGGGGTCTACGAGCAGTACTTC; cdr3_aa: CASSLSAGAGVYEQYF
j_call: TRBJ2-2; d_call: NA; v_call: TRBV30; clone_size: NA; cdr3_nt: TGTGCCTGGAAACAGGACTTTAACACCGGGGAGCTGTTTTTT; cdr3_aa: CAWKQDFNTGELFF
j_call: TRBJ2-3; d_call: NA; v_call: TRBV7-9; clone_size: NA; cdr3_nt: TGTGCCAGCAGCCCTACGACGGCCCACACAGATACGCAGTATTTT; cdr3_aa: CASSPTTAHTDTQYF
j_call: TRBJ2-7; d_call: NA; v_call: TRBV12-3/TRBV12-4; clone_size: NA; cdr3_nt: TGTGCCAGCACCGGGGGCGGGAGCGGTTACGAGCAGTACTTC; cdr3_aa: CASTGGGSGYEQYF
j_call: TRBJ2-5; d_call: TRBD1; v_call: TRBV27; clone_size: NA; cdr3_nt: TGTGCCAGCAGTTTATCAACAGGGGGCAGGGAGACCCAGTACTTC; cdr3_aa: CASSLSTGGRETQYF
j_call: TRBJ2-7; d_call: TRBD2; v_call: TRBV7-9; clone_size: NA; cdr3_nt: TGTGCCAGCAGCCGCCTAGCGGGAGACTACGAGCAGTACTTC; cdr3_aa: CASSRLAGDYEQYF
j_call: TRBJ2-1; d_call: NA; v_call: TRBV4-2; clone_size: NA; cdr3_nt: TGTGCCAGCAGCCAAGCGGCAGGCGCGGTTATGAACAATGAGCAGTTCTTC; cdr3_aa: CASSQAAGAVMNNEQFF
j_call: TRBJ2-5; d_call: NA; v_call: TRBV7-2; clone_size: once; cdr3_nt: TGTGCCAGCAGCCGCGGTGTGTGGGGTACGCAAGAGACCCAGTACTTC; cdr3_aa: CASSRGVWGTQETQYF
j_call: TRBJ2-1; d_call: NA; v_call: TRBV15; clone_size: NA; cdr3_nt: TGTGCCACCAGCAGTCTTAGTCCCGACGGGGATGAGCAGTTCTTC; cdr3_aa: CATSSLSPDGDEQFF
j_call: TRBJ1-3; d_call: NA; v_call: TRBV5-8; clone_size: NA; cdr3_nt: TGTGCCAGCAGCTCTCGATCTGGAAACACCATATATTTT; cdr3_aa: CASSSRSGNTIYF
j_call: TRBJ2-7; d_call: TRBD2; v_call: TRBV20-1; clone_size: NA; cdr3_nt: TGCAGTGCTAGGCCCGGACTAGCGGGTTTCTCCTACGAGCAGTACTTC; cdr3_aa: CSARPGLAGFSYEQYF
j_call: TRBJ2-1; d_call: NA; v_call: TRBV27; clone_size: NA; cdr3_nt: TGTGCCAGCAAGATCGATAGCTCCTACAATGAGCAGTTCTTC; cdr3_aa: CASKIDSSYNEQFF
j_call: TRBJ1-1; d_call: NA; v_call: TRBV19; clone_size: NA; cdr3_nt: TGTGCCAGTAGTATCAAGCTGTGGGGGCGGGTGGACACTGAAGCTTTCTTT; cdr3_aa: CASSIKLWGRVDTEAFF
j_call: TRBJ1-5; d_call: NA; v_call: TRBV7-9; clone_size: NA; cdr3_nt: TGTGCCAGCAGCTCAGAAAGTGCTATCAATCAGCCCCAGCATTTT; cdr3_aa: CASSSESAINQPQHF
j_call: TRBJ2-7; d_call: NA; v_call: TRBV28; clone_size: NA; cdr3_nt: TGTGCCAGCAGTTTAATAGGGAGTGAGGGCGAGCAGTACTTC; cdr3_aa: CASSLIGSEGEQYF
j_call: TRBJ2-5; d_call: NA; v_call: TRBV5-6; clone_size: few; cdr3_nt: TGTGCCAGCAGCTGGGGCCTCGGAATCCAGTACTTC; cdr3_aa: CASSWGLGIQYF
j_call: TRBJ2-2; d_call: NA; v_call: TRBV7-9; clone_size: NA; cdr3_nt: TGTGCCAGCAGCTTATACACCGGGGAGCTGTTTTTT; cdr3_aa: CASSLYTGELFF